These T cell receptor beta chains were read from a single sample in a study of beta chain features in type 1 diabetes. Data came from immunoSEQ multiplex PCR; TCRdb stores just in-frame clones and leaves some out. This sample has over 300,000 clones, with over 7% found just once. The sample taken for sequencing was central memory CD4+ T cells from blood. Every receptor here comes from a man aged 25-45 years with type 1 diabetes. CDR3s include the opening cysteine and the closing phenylalanine or tryptophan. A D gene is named only where the DNA matches it firmly. Some rows mark clone size as missing; the rest say once, few, many or name a class of expanded clone.

v_gene	j_gene	abundance	d_gene	CDR3nt	CDR3aa
TRBV7-2	TRBJ2-2	NA	TRBD1	TGTGCCAGCAGCAGGGGGCTGCCCGGGGAGCTGTTTTTT	CASSRGLPGELFF
TRBV11-2	TRBJ2-5	NA	NA	TGTGCCAGCAGCTCAAATGGGCTCAAAGGAGAAGAGACCCAGTACTTC	CASSSNGLKGEETQYF
TRBV14	TRBJ1-3	many	NA	TGTGCCAGCAGCCAAACCCAGTACTCTGGAAACACCATATATTTT	CASSQTQYSGNTIYF
TRBV4-1	TRBJ1-6	many	NA	TGCGCCAGCAGCCAAGACCGGTGGGATTCACCCCTCCACTTT	CASSQDRWDSPLHF
TRBV9	TRBJ1-2	NA	TRBD1	TGTGCCAGCAGCGCGGGACAGGAGTATGGCTACACCTTC	CASSAGQEYGYTF
TRBV14	TRBJ2-1	NA	TRBD2	TGTGCCAGCAGCCAAAGGATGTCTAGCGGGGAAAACAATGAGCAGTTCTTC	CASSQRMSSGENNEQFF
TRBV4-3	TRBJ1-6	few	NA	TGCGCCAGCAGCCAAGTCAGGGACCGGAATTCACCCCTCCACTTT	CASSQVRDRNSPLHF
TRBV7-6	TRBJ2-2	NA	NA	TGTGCCAGCAGCCTGGCTTCCCGCACCGGGGAGCTGTTTTTT	CASSLASRTGELFF
TRBV4-1	TRBJ2-3	few	TRBD2	TGCGCCAGCAGCCAATCCGGGACTAGGGCCGATACGCAGTATTTT	CASSQSGTRADTQYF
TRBV5-1	TRBJ2-3	many	NA	TGCGCCAGCAGCCCCGCCCTAGGCGAGGCAGATACGCAGTATTTT	CASSPALGEADTQYF
TRBV27	TRBJ1-6	few	NA	TGTGCCAGCAGTTTTGGGCAGGGAAATAATTCACCCCTCCACTTT	CASSFGQGNNSPLHF
TRBV13	TRBJ2-7	NA	NA	TGTGCCAGCAGCCCCCAGGGACTCCTCAACGAGCAGTACTTC	CASSPQGLLNEQYF
TRBV10-3	TRBJ1-6	NA	TRBD1	TGTGCCACCGCGTTGGGACAGGCGGGGTCACCCCTCCACTTT	CATALGQAGSPLHF
TRBV29-1	TRBJ2-3	few	TRBD1	TGCAGCGTTGAAGCGCGACAGGGGCCCTTTAGCACAGATACGCAGTATTTT	CSVEARQGPFSTDTQYF
TRBV7-2	TRBJ2-7	NA	NA	TGTGCCAGCAGCTCTCACAGGGTATTCGGCGAGCAGTACTTC	CASSSHRVFGEQYF
TRBV7-2	TRBJ2-1	NA	NA	TGTGCCAGCAGCTTAGATGGAGGGGGAAGAGGCGGTGAGCAGTTCTTC	CASSLDGGGRGGEQFF
TRBV10-3	TRBJ2-5	few	NA	TGTGCCATCAGTGAGTCGGGCAGTCGGGAGACCCAGTACTTC	CAISESGSRETQYF
TRBV28	TRBJ2-7	few	TRBD1	TGTGCCAGCAGTTCACCGGGACAGGGTGACGAGCAGTACTTC	CASSSPGQGDEQYF
TRBV9	TRBJ1-2	NA	NA	TGTGCCAGCCCTGTACAGGGAGGAGGGGGCTACACCTTC	CASPVQGGGGYTF
TRBV11-2	TRBJ2-3	few	NA	TGTGCCAGCAGCCCCGGACTAAGCACAGATACGCAGTATTTT	CASSPGLSTDTQYF
TRBV4-3	TRBJ2-3	few	NA	TGCGCCAGCAGCCGGGAACAGGGTGGAGGGCAGGGAGCAGATACGCAGTATTTT	CASSREQGGGQGADTQYF
TRBV18	TRBJ2-5	NA	TRBD2	TGTGCCAGCTCACCAAGATCGGCGGGGGGGACCCAAGAGACCCAGTACTTC	CASSPRSAGGTQETQYF
TRBV18	TRBJ1-5	NA	TRBD1	TGTGCCAGCTCCGGCGGACAGGCCAATCAGCCCCAGCATTTT	CASSGGQANQPQHF
TRBV6-1	TRBJ2-5	few	TRBD2	TGTGCCACCGAATTTAGCGGGGCAGAGACCCAGTACTTC	CATEFSGAETQYF
TRBV5-6	TRBJ2-5	few	NA	TGTGCCAGCAGTACTCCCTCAGGGATAGAGACCCAGTACTTC	CASSTPSGIETQYF
TRBV7-2	TRBJ2-7	NA	TRBD2	TGTGCCAGCAGCTTAGCGGCGACTAGCGTTGAGCTCTACGAGCAGTACTTC	CASSLAATSVELYEQYF
TRBV25-1	TRBJ2-2	NA	NA	TGTGCCAGCAGTGGGCAGGACCACACCGGGGAGCTGTTTTTT	CASSGQDHTGELFF